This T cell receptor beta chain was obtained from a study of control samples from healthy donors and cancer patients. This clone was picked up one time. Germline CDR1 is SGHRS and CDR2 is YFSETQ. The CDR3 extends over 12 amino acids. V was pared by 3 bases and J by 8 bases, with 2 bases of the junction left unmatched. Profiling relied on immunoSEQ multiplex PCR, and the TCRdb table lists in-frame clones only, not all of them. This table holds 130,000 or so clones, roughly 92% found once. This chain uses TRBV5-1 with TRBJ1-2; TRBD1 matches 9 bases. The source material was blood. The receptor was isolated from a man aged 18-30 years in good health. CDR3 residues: CASSWDREGYTF. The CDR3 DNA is TGCGCCAGCAGCTGGGACAGGGAAGGCTACACCTTC.